Listed here are 17 T cell receptor beta chains from one sample, sequenced in a study of cytomegalovirus exposure and HLA in healthy donors. The PCR ran on 60 Vbeta and 13 Jbeta primers. The repertoire was sequenced with immunoSEQ multiplex PCR; TCRdb's copy has only in-frame clones and lacks some. This table holds about 130,000 clones, roughly three quarters found once. Sequencing input: PBMCs. These receptors all come from a young man in good health and CMV-seropositive.

The chain is built from TRBV15 and TRBJ2-1; possibly TRBD1 for D (7 bases). The CDR3 consists of 17 residues. Germline loops: CDR1 LNHNV, CDR2 YYDKDF (reference sequence). V lost 4 bases and J 5 bases, leaving 21 bases between the germline ends. CDR3 DNA: TGTGCCACCAGCACTGGGGGAGGACGGGACAGCAACAATGAGCAGTTCTTC. This sequence encodes CATSTGGGRDSNNEQFF.

This clone was recorded a few times. The chain employs TRBV27 and TRBJ2-1; no reliable D call. This CDR3 spans 13 amino acids. Trimming stripped 5 bases from V and 2 bases from J, with 7 bases between. Germline CDR1 is MNHEY and CDR2 is SMNVEV (reference sequence). The chain's CDR3 is CASSTKPYNEQFF. In nucleotides, the CDR3 is TGTGCCAGCAGTACTAAACCCTACAATGAGCAGTTCTTC.

The chain recombines TRBV6-5 with TRBJ2-1; D remains ambiguous. This CDR3 spans 11 amino acids. Trimming took 6 bases from V and 12 from J, leaving 12 bases between them. The germline gives CDR1 MNHEY, CDR2 SVGAGI. The CDR3 DNA follows: TGTGCCAGCAGCCTAGGCGTTCGGCAGTTCTTC. Translating it yields CASSLGVRQFF.

DNA for the CDR3: TGTGCCAGCAGCTTACAGGGTATGAACGAGCAGTACTTC. Translated: CASSLQGMNEQYF. The chain recombines TRBV5-5 with TRBJ2-7, with a possible D match to TRBD1 (6 bases). Trimming removed 2 bases at V and 5 bases at J, with 11 bases between. Germline V lookup: CDR1 SGHKS, CDR2 YYEKEE (reference sequence). CDR3 length equals 13 residues. The whole variable domain, filled in from reference TRBV5-5 and TRBJ2-7, reads DAGVTQSPTHLIKTRGQQVTLRCSPISGHKSVSWYQQVLGQGPQFIFQYYEKEERGRGNFPDRFSARQFPNYSSELNVNALLLGDSALYLCASSLQGMNEQYFGPGTRLTVT.

V and J are TRBV6-5 and TRBJ2-3, with 9 bases aligning to TRBD2. The CDR3 has 15 residues. Germline CDR1 and CDR2: MNHEY and SVGAGI. V shed 2 bases, J shed 14 bases, and the junction held 14 bases outside the gene matches. The CDR3 loop is CASSYLGVAGEHRYF. CDR3 bases: TGTGCCAGCAGTTACCTCGGAGTAGCGGGAGAACACCGGTATTTT.

This chain uses TRBV30 with TRBJ2-3, with D possibly being TRBD2 (5 bases). Germline lookup yields CDR1 GTSNPN and CDR2 SVGIG (reference sequence). The CDR3 is 15 amino acids. V was trimmed by 0 bases and J by 6 bases, leaving 16 bases between them. The CDR3 spells CAWSVHLLASDTQYF. DNA of the CDR3: TGTGCCTGGAGTGTTCACCTCCTGGCTAGCGATACGCAGTATTTT.

The V gene is TRBV5-6, the J gene TRBJ2-2; D gene ambiguous. V lost 5 bases, J lost 0 bases, and 8 bases lay in between. The CDR3 totals 14 residues. Germline V gene data show CDR1 as SGHDT and CDR2 as YYEEEE. CDR3 residues: CASSIIPNTGELFF. The CDR3 bases are TGTGCCAGCAGTATAATCCCGAACACCGGGGAGCTGTTTTTT.

This clone was detected once. The chain recombines TRBV27 with TRBJ1-4, with D unresolved. The CDR3 has 16 residues. Trimming stripped 0 bases from V and 0 bases from J, with 8 bases between. The V gene's germline CDR1 is MNHEY and CDR2 SMNVEV (reference sequence). CDR3 sequence reads: CASSLSLTSTNEKLFF. The CDR3 coding sequence is TGTGCCAGCAGTTTATCCCTCACATCAACTAATGAAAAACTGTTTTTT.

This chain links TRBV4-1 with TRBJ2-1; tentative D call: TRBD2 (6 bases). V was pared by 0 bases and J by 6 bases, with 15 bases between. This CDR3 is 16 amino acids long. The V gene's germline CDR1 is MGHRA and CDR2 YSYEKL. CDR3 bases: TGCGCCAGCAGCCAAGATCGGGTTAGCGGAGCCAATGAGCAGTTCTTC. Translated: CASSQDRVSGANEQFF.

This clone was seen only once. V is TRBV19 and J is TRBJ1-1; D is uncertain. V was pared by 5 bases and J by 0 bases, with 7 bases between. Germline V gene lookup returns CDR1 LNHDA and CDR2 SQIVND (reference sequence). The CDR3 runs to 13 residues. CDR3 nucleotide sequence: TGTGCCAGTAGTGACTCATTGAACACTGAAGCTTTCTTT. Translated: CASSDSLNTEAFF.

There are a few counts of this clone. The CDR3 DNA sequence: TGTGCCAGCAGTGCCTCCCGTGGCTTTGGGGCCAACGTCCTGACTTTC. Translating gives CASSASRGFGANVLTF. The V and J genes are TRBV6-4 and TRBJ2-6; no definite D call. V was shortened by 4 bases and J by 3 bases, with 13 bases between the two germline ends. Germline V gene lookup returns CDR1 MRHNA and CDR2 SNTAGT. This CDR3 comprises 16 residues.

V gene TRBV29-1 combines with J gene TRBJ1-2, with D perhaps TRBD1 (5 bases). This CDR3 is 13 amino acids long. The V gene lost 3 bases and the J gene lost 3 bases, with 11 bases spanning the gap. The germline CDR1 and CDR2 sequences are SQVTM and ANQGSEA. This CDR3 reads CSVDLRVDYGYTF. The CDR3 bases are TGCAGCGTTGATCTCAGGGTTGACTATGGCTACACCTTC. Full variable domain (missing parts from reference TRBV29-1 and TRBJ1-2): SAVISQKPSRDICQRGTSLTIQCQVDSQVTMMFWYRQQPGQSLTLIATANQGSEATYESGFVIDKFPISRPNLTFSTLTVSNMSPEDSSIYLCSVDLRVDYGYTFGSGTRLTVV.

The V call is TRBV5-8, the J call TRBJ2-1; weak D call: TRBD1 (6 bases). V dropped 4 bases and J dropped 3 bases, with 14 bases sitting between them. Germline V gene data show CDR1 as SGHTS and CDR2 as YDEGEE. CDR3 length: 15 residues. Here the CDR3 DNA reads TGTGCCAGCAGCCCGACAGGCCGGTTCTACAATGAGCAGTTCTTC. It specifies CASSPTGRFYNEQFF. Using reference TRBV5-8 and TRBJ2-1 for the parts outside the CDR3, the full variable domain is EAGVTQSPTHLIKTRGQQATLRCSPISGHTSVYWYQQALGLGLQFLLWYDEGEERNRGNFPPRFSGRQFPNYSSELNVNALELEDSALYLCASSPTGRFYNEQFFGPGTRLTVL.

The rearrangement joins TRBV4-1 to TRBJ2-1, with 9 bases that match TRBD1. J was trimmed by 3 bases and V by 1 base; bases with no gene match: 7. The CDR3 loop spans 17 amino acids. Germline CDR1 MGHRA, CDR2 YSYEKL. CDR3 region: CASSQAIWDRDYNEQFF. The CDR3 bases are TGCGCCAGCAGCCAAGCAATATGGGACAGGGACTACAATGAGCAGTTCTTC.

The J gene is TRBJ2-7, the V gene TRBV7-2; 11 bases are a match to TRBD2. The V gene end was trimmed by 4 bases and the J gene end by 5 bases; junction bases not matched to a gene: 13. The CDR3 consists of 17 residues. Germline V lookup: CDR1 SGHTA, CDR2 FQGNSA. The CDR3 sequence is CASSSGGLLAGADEQYF. The DNA of the CDR3 is TGTGCCAGCAGCTCTGGGGGGCTACTAGCGGGAGCGGACGAGCAGTACTTC.

The V gene is TRBV30, the J gene TRBJ2-1, with 7 bases fitting TRBD2. Trimming took 8 bases from V and 6 from J; bases not matched to a gene: 19. The CDR3 is made up of 16 amino acids. CDR1 GTSNPN and CDR2 SVGIG come from the germline V gene (reference sequence). This CDR3 reads CARGSSGTSTANEQFF. CDR3 nucleotides: TGTGCCCGGGGTTCGAGCGGGACTTCGACCGCCAATGAGCAGTTCTTC.

The CDR3 loop is CATSGGGLAGYEQYF. In nucleotides, the CDR3 is TGTGCCACCAGCGGGGGAGGGCTAGCGGGGTACGAGCAGTACTTC. The rearrangement uses TRBV15 and TRBJ2-7; TRBD2 agrees at 9 bases. CDR3 size: 15 residues. Trimming removed 5 bases from V and 4 bases from J; junction bases left unmatched: 9. Germline CDR1 and CDR2: LNHNV and YYDKDF (reference sequence).